This T cell receptor beta chain was observed in a study of read filtering for tumor transcriptome and immune sequencing. This library used about 360 ng RNA and molecular barcoded adaptors spanning alpha/delta and beta/gamma chains. TCRdb reanalysed the reads using MiXCR and keeps one entry per CDR3 protein. Altogether 100,000 to 150,000 distinct CDR3 sequences are present, 10% to 15% being singletons, with the ten largest covering about 11%. The sample holds many counts of this clonotype. CDR1 SGHRS and CDR2 YFSETQ come from the germline V gene. This CDR3 has 15 residues. The germline V and J ends were trimmed by 0 bases and 0 bases, with 9 bases remaining between them.

The TCR sequence derives from a donor at least 40 years old with multiple myeloma. The V call is TRBV5-1, the J call TRBJ2-5; D not resolved. Sequencing was carried out using a population of CD138-negative cells sorted from bone marrow. CDR3 DNA sequence: TGCGCCAGCAGCTTGGGGGGAAAGGACCAAGAGACCCAGTACTTC. Residues: CASSLGGKDQETQYF.